The entry below gives a single TCR beta chain sequence along with its context. The data derive from a study of blood T cell repertoires in COVID-19. Study-level background: Samples representing acute and convalescent COVID-19 were sourced from the United States, Italy and Spain.

Trimming took 5 bases from V and 3 from J; bases not matched to a gene: 6. This CDR3 region has 14 residues. Germline-derived CDR1 and CDR2 are SQVTM and ANQGSEA. Some clones are missing from TCRdb's copy, which holds only in-frame ones; the method was immunoSEQ multiplex PCR. The sample includes a few hundred thousand clones, about 89% of them seen just once. This sequence was found in a woman aged 25 to 39 with COVID-19, enrolled during active disease. The rearrangement uses TRBV29-1 and TRBJ2-1, with TRBD1 matching over 8 bases. The sequencing sample was made of peripheral blood. The CDR3 is CSVSTGGGYNEQFF. For the CDR3, the DNA is TGCAGCGTTTCAACAGGGGGTGGCTACAATGAGCAGTTCTTC.